The 8 T cell receptor beta chains in this list originate from one sample, sequenced in a study of CD8 T cells in ankylosing spondylitis. Findings of the study overall: Characteristic, it appeared, of ankylosing spondylitis blood was a TCR beta motif of about eight highly homologous variants.

What these receptors recognize is not known. From the 5' RACE reads, TCRdb called clonotypes with MiXCR, one entry per CDR3 protein. The sample carries fewer than 250,000 distinct CDR3 sequences, about 16% recorded once. Sequencing was done on a sample of blood, either unsorted or a sorted T cell fraction (not recorded which). The receptors were sampled from a male donor with ankylosing spondylitis.

The rearrangement uses TRBV20-1 and TRBJ1-2; 7 bases agree with TRBD1. V shed 6 bases and J 1 base; nucleotides not matched to a gene: 5. Looked up from germline, CDR1 is DFQATT and CDR2 is SNEGSKA (reference sequence). The CDR3 is made up of 13 amino acids. The CDR3 sequence is CSARDSYNYGYTF. CDR3 sequence (DNA): TGCAGTGCCCGGGACAGTTATAACTATGGCTACACCTTC.

The V and J genes are TRBV5-6 and TRBJ2-7; no firm D call. The V gene lost 2 bases and the J gene lost 2 bases, with 11 bases spanning the gap. Germline V CDR1 and CDR2: SGHDT, YYEEEE. This CDR3 has 14 amino acids. Here the CDR3 reads CASSLGGATYEQYF. Written as DNA, the CDR3 is TGTGCCAGCAGCTTAGGCGGAGCGACCTACGAGCAGTACTTC.

This clonotype was observed a handful of times. This chain joins TRBV20-1 and TRBJ2-1; 9 bases agree with TRBD2. Germline V gene lookup returns CDR1 DFQATT and CDR2 SNEGSKA (reference sequence). CDR3 length: 11 amino acids. V shed 0 bases and J 13 bases; nucleotides not matched to a gene: 1. The CDR3 sequence: CSARDLAGQFF. CDR3 DNA: TGCAGTGCTAGAGACCTAGCGGGACAGTTCTTC.

This clonotype was seen more than once but under ten times. The rearrangement joins TRBV4-1 to TRBJ2-1; D tentatively fits TRBD1 or TRBD2 (6 bases each). Germline V lookup: CDR1 MGHRA, CDR2 YSYEKL. Trimming pared 6 bases from V and 0 bases from J, leaving 18 bases between. The CDR3 has 17 residues. The CDR3 nucleotides are TGCGCCAGCAGTAGTGAGGGGGGTCAGAGCTCCTACAATGAGCAGTTCTTC. Translation: CASSSEGGQSSYNEQFF.

V usage is TRBV18 and J usage is TRBJ1-6, with a possible D match to TRBD1 (5 bases). This CDR3 has 16 amino acids. CDR1 and CDR2 (germline): KGHSH, LQKENI. The V and J ends lost 5 bases and 9 bases respectively, with 20 bases between them. CDR3 sequence (DNA): TGTGCCAGCTCAGAAGAGGCGGTCAGGGCAATTTCACCCCTCCACTTT. Encoded protein: CASSEEAVRAISPLHF. Variable domain in full (rest from reference TRBV18 and TRBJ1-6): NAGVMQNPRHLVRRRGQEARLRCSPMKGHSHVYWYRQLPEEGLKFMVYLQKENIIDESGMPKERFSAEFPKEGPSILRIQQVVRGDSAAYFCASSEEAVRAISPLHFGNGTRLTVT.

This clonotype was observed a few times. V and J are TRBV4-2 and TRBJ1-2; weak D call: TRBD1 (6 bases). Germline loops: CDR1 LGHNA, CDR2 YNFKEQ. V was trimmed by 0 bases and J by 0 bases, leaving 14 bases between them. CDR3 length equals 17 residues. CDR3 nucleotide sequence: TGTGCCAGCAGCCAAGATAGGTACTCAGGGGCTAACTATGGCTACACCTTC. Translating gives CASSQDRYSGANYGYTF.

This clonotype was seen a handful of times. This chain uses TRBV6-1 with TRBJ1-1, with unresolved D. The V and J ends lost 3 bases and 3 bases respectively, with 17 bases between them. Germline loops: CDR1 MNHNS, CDR2 SASEGT. The CDR3 is 16 residues long. CDR3 region: CASSESIGVGDTEAFF. The CDR3 coding sequence is TGTGCCAGCAGTGAGTCTATTGGGGTTGGGGACACTGAAGCTTTCTTT.

This clonotype was counted a few times. The chain uses TRBV2 and TRBJ2-1; no clear D. The CDR3 length is 16 residues. V was clipped by 3 bases and J by 7 bases, with 19 bases between them. Per germline, CDR1 SNHLY and CDR2 FYNNEI. CDR3 loop: CASSDPLAFHPNEQFF. CDR3 sequence (DNA): TGTGCCAGCAGTGATCCCCTGGCATTCCACCCTAATGAGCAGTTCTTC.